The 23 T cell receptor beta chains reported below all come from one sample, sequenced in a study of Ad26.COV2.S vaccination and SARS-CoV-2 variants. Measured with immunoSEQ multiplex PCR; TCRdb has only the in-frame clones, and not every one. The table records 440,000 or so clones, 92% of them present only once. The treatment denotes: some 20 received Ad26.COV2.S at low or high dose, single or two shots; 5 received placebo; per-sample allocation not given. The study sampled participants on day 63 after the first vaccine or placebo injection. The sample consisted of peripheral blood, taken in a trial of Ad26.COV2.S vaccine versus placebo. The source of these receptors is a person aged 18-60 years who received the Ad26.COV2.S COVID-19 vaccine or a placebo.

The rearrangement links TRBV18 to TRBJ1-6, with 9 positions matching TRBD1. With V trimmed by 3 bases and J by 10 bases, 10 bases remained unmatched. This CDR3 is 16 amino acids long. Germline V gene lookup returns CDR1 KGHSH and CDR2 LQKENI. This chain's CDR3 is CASSPRQGDAGSPLHF. Written as DNA, the CDR3 is TGTGCCAGCTCACCCCGACAGGGGGACGCAGGATCACCCCTCCACTTT.

This chain connects TRBV30 to TRBJ1-3; possible D gene TRBD1, 6 bases. The CDR3 covers 15 residues. The V and J ends lost 1 base and 4 bases respectively, with 14 bases between them. CDR1 is GTSNPN, CDR2 SVGIG, per germline (reference sequence). This CDR3 reads CAWSGGAQNGNTIYF. The CDR3 nucleotides read TGTGCCTGGAGTGGGGGGGCCCAAAACGGAAACACCATATATTTT.

This clone was counted only a few times. The chain has TRBV3-1 (or the pseudogene TRBV3-2) and TRBJ2-2, with no clear D. The V end lost 1 base, the J end lost 8 bases, and 5 bases lay between the germline ends. The V gene's germline CDR1 is LGHDT and CDR2 YNNKEL (reference sequence). This CDR3 contains 12 residues. This chain's CDR3 is CASSQGWGELFF. CDR3 nucleotides: TGTGCCAGCAGCCAAGGCTGGGGGGAGCTGTTTTTT.

On this clone: Other DNA variants within this sample encode the same CDR3. The V call is TRBV7-2, the J call TRBJ2-3; D is perhaps TRBD2 (6 bases). CDR1 SGHTA and CDR2 FQGNSA come from the germline V gene. CDR3 size: 16 residues. Trimming left V 0 bases short and J 2 bases short, with 12 bases between. CDR3 in amino acids: CASSLAGSGSTDTQYF. The CDR3 DNA sequence: TGTGCCAGCAGCTTAGCCGGTAGCGGCTCCACAGATACGCAGTATTTT. The whole variable domain, remainder taken from reference TRBV7-2 and TRBJ2-3, is GAGVSQSPSNKVTEKGKDVELRCDPISGHTALYWYRQSLGQGLEFLIYFQGNSAPDKSGLPSDRFSAERTGGSVSTLTIQRTQQEDSAVYLCASSLAGSGSTDTQYFGPGTRLTVL.

This clone has more than one count but fewer than ten. J is TRBJ1-5 and V is TRBV3-1 (or the pseudogene TRBV3-2); D gene ambiguous. V lost 1 base to trimming and J lost 0 bases, with 4 bases between them. This CDR3 is 14 amino acids long. Germline values: CDR1 LGHDT, CDR2 YNNKEL (reference sequence). DNA for the CDR3: TGTGCCAGCAGCCAAGGGGGTAGCAATCAGCCCCAGCATTTT. Its translation is CASSQGGSNQPQHF.

The J gene is TRBJ1-2, the V gene TRBV19; D may be TRBD1 (5 bases). Trimming cost V 5 bases and J 2 bases, with 9 bases left between them. CDR3 size: 13 residues. Per germline, CDR1 LNHDA and CDR2 SQIVND (reference sequence). CDR3 region: CASSLQGNYGYTF. The CDR3 bases are TGTGCCAGTAGTCTCCAGGGCAACTATGGCTACACCTTC.

This clone was recorded at least ten times. The chain combines TRBV7-9 with TRBJ1-5; 7 bases are shared with TRBD1. The CDR3 sequence is 14 residues long. V dropped 7 bases and J dropped 5; count of bases not matched to a gene: 8. Germline CDR1 is SEHNR and CDR2 is FQNEAQ (reference sequence). This chain's CDR3 is CASTPGQGDQPQHF. In nucleotides, the CDR3 is TGTGCCAGCACCCCGGGGCAGGGGGATCAGCCCCAGCATTTT.

V is TRBV12-5 and J is TRBJ2-5; 7 bases line up with TRBD1. The V and J ends lost 4 bases and 5 bases, in that order; junction bases with no gene match: 10. Germline V gene lookup returns CDR1 LGHNT and CDR2 FRNRAP. This CDR3 is built from 15 residues. CDR3 coding DNA: TGTGCTAGTGGTTCCGGGACAGCCTTCTCTGAGACCCAGTACTTC. Protein: CASGSGTAFSETQYF.

The chain is built from TRBV7-8 and TRBJ1-4, with D possibly matching TRBD1 (6 bases). The germline V gene encodes CDR1 SGHVS and CDR2 FQNEAQ. Trimming removed 2 bases at V and 8 bases at J, with 18 bases between. The CDR3 has 16 residues. CDR3 in DNA: TGTGCCAGCAGCTTATTTTGGGGGGGGCCAGGAGAAAAACTGTTTTTT. It yields the protein CASSLFWGGPGEKLFF.

The chain recombines TRBV18 with TRBJ2-3, with 7 bases that match TRBD1. Germline V lookup: CDR1 KGHSH, CDR2 LQKENI. The CDR3 has 16 residues. The J segment lost 2 bases and the V segment lost 5 bases, leaving 10 bases of the junction unmatched. The CDR3, as DNA: TGTGCCAGCTCATACGACAGGGCAAGATACACAGATACGCAGTATTTT. Translated: CASSYDRARYTDTQYF.

V is TRBV5-1 and J is TRBJ1-1, with D perhaps TRBD1 (6 bases). Per germline, CDR1 SGHRS and CDR2 YFSETQ. V lost 2 bases, J lost 10 bases, and 21 bases lay in between. The CDR3 loop spans 15 amino acids. The CDR3 DNA reads TGCGCCAGCAGCTTTACAGGAACAGGGACCTTGGGAGCTTTCTTT. Amino acids: CASSFTGTGTLGAFF.

This chain connects TRBV4-1 to TRBJ1-2, with D uncertain. This CDR3 is 12 amino acids long. V lost 1 base, J lost 2 bases, and 2 bases lay in between. Germline-derived CDR1 and CDR2 are MGHRA and YSYEKL. The CDR3 protein is CASSQVNYGYTF. The CDR3 bases are TGCGCCAGCAGCCAAGTGAACTATGGCTACACCTTC.

This clone was picked up one time. The chain uses TRBV7-2 and TRBJ2-5, with a possible D match to TRBD2 (7 bases). Germline CDR1 SGHTA, CDR2 FQGNSA. This CDR3 has 15 amino acids. Trimming left V 0 bases short and J 2 bases short, with 10 bases between. CDR3 sequence: CASSLAGGQQETQYF. CDR3 coding DNA: TGTGCCAGCAGCTTAGCGGGGGGGCAACAAGAGACCCAGTACTTC. Based on the CDR3 plus reference TRBV7-2 and TRBJ2-5, the full variable domain is GAGVSQSPSNKVTEKGKDVELRCDPISGHTALYWYRQSLGQGLEFLIYFQGNSAPDKSGLPSDRFSAERTGGSVSTLTIQRTQQEDSAVYLCASSLAGGQQETQYFGPGTRLLVL.

This chain uses TRBV28 with TRBJ1-1; 8 nucleotides line up with TRBD1. Trimming removed 10 bases from V and 3 bases from J; junction bases left unmatched: 7. There are 13 residues in the CDR3. Germline CDR1 MDHEN, CDR2 SYDVKM. CDR3 sequence (DNA): TGTGCCACAGAACCGGGACAGGACACTGAAGCTTTCTTT. This translates into CATEPGQDTEAFF.

The genes are TRBV6-4 and TRBJ1-1; D is unresolved. CDR3 length: 13 amino acids. From germline, CDR1 is MRHNA and CDR2 SNTAGT. V was cut by 3 bases and J by 0 bases, with 5 bases left in between. CDR3 protein: CASSETLNTEAFF. The CDR3 region has the DNA TGTGCCAGCAGTGAGACGTTGAACACTGAAGCTTTCTTT.

The chain recombines TRBV7-9 with TRBJ2-7; 7 nucleotides align to TRBD1. Germline trimming cut 4 bases from V and 5 bases from J; bases unmatched to any gene: 8. CDR1 is SEHNR, CDR2 FQNEAQ, per germline (reference sequence). The CDR3 consists of 14 residues. The CDR3 here is CASSSSGTVNEQYF. The CDR3 nucleotides are TGTGCCAGCAGCTCATCCGGGACAGTCAACGAGCAGTACTTC.

The chain links TRBV4-3 to TRBJ2-7; 9 bases line up with TRBD1. CDR1 and CDR2 (germline): LGHNA, YSLEER. This CDR3 comprises 15 residues. V was clipped by 4 bases and J by 5 bases; unmatched bases: 9. The CDR3 DNA is TGCGCCAGCAGCCCGGATTTGGACAGGGGCAACGAGCAGTACTTC. As protein: CASSPDLDRGNEQYF.

The count of this clone is one. V usage is TRBV12-3 or TRBV12-4 and J usage is TRBJ2-3; D unresolved. Deletions cut 6 bases from V and 6 bases from J, with 7 bases between. This CDR3 region has 11 residues. For the CDR3, the DNA is TGTGCCAGCAGCCTGGGGGATACGCAGTATTTT. Translated, it gives CASSLGDTQYF.

The V gene is TRBV7-2, the J gene TRBJ2-7; the D is unclear. The CDR3 extends over 14 amino acids. The V end was cut by 5 bases, the J end by 3 bases, with 14 bases between. Germline CDR1 SGHTA, CDR2 FQGNSA. DNA of the CDR3: TGTGCCAGCAGCCGCCCGTACCCGGTCTACGAGCAGTACTTC. Amino acids: CASSRPYPVYEQYF.

V gene TRBV9 combines with J gene TRBJ2-7; weak D call: TRBD1 (6 bases). Looked up from germline, CDR1 is SGDLS and CDR2 is YYNGEE. This CDR3 is built from 15 residues. V gave up 1 base and J gave up 0 bases, with 11 bases separating them. The CDR3 is CASSVTGMASYEQYF. DNA of the CDR3: TGTGCCAGCAGCGTAACAGGGATGGCCTCCTACGAGCAGTACTTC. The full variable domain, completed using reference TRBV9 and TRBJ2-7, is DSGVTQTPKHLITATGQRVTLRCSPRSGDLSVYWYQQSLDQGLQFLIQYYNGEERAKGNILERFSAQQFPDLHSELNLSSLELGDSALYFCASSVTGMASYEQYFGPGTRLTVT.

The CDR3 reads CATSDPSSGNTIYF. Here the CDR3 DNA reads TGTGCCACCAGTGATCCTTCCTCTGGAAACACCATATATTTT. The V and J genes are TRBV24-1 and TRBJ1-3; D is uncertain. The CDR3 has 14 amino acids. Looked up from germline, CDR1 is KGHDR and CDR2 is SFDVKD. Trimming cost V 3 bases and J 0 bases, with 5 bases left between them.

J is TRBJ2-7 and V is TRBV19; 10 positions match TRBD2. Per germline, CDR1 LNHDA and CDR2 SQIVND (reference sequence). This CDR3 is 16 amino acids long. With 3 bases clipped from V and 4 bases from J, the junction kept 9 bases outside the gene matches. The CDR3 nucleotides read TGTGCCAGTAGTATCCTAGCGGGGGCCAAATTATACGAGCAGTACTTC. Protein sequence: CASSILAGAKLYEQYF.

This clone was recorded only once. The J gene is TRBJ2-2, the V gene TRBV9; TRBD2 agrees at 7 bases. The CDR3 length is 14 residues. Per germline, CDR1 SGDLS and CDR2 YYNGEE. V lost 0 bases and J lost 8; bases outside the gene matches: 4. CDR3 sequence reads: CASSVGTSWGELFF. As DNA, the CDR3 is TGTGCCAGCAGCGTAGGGACTAGTTGGGGGGAGCTGTTTTTT.